This T cell receptor (beta chain) was recorded in a study of blood T cell repertoires in COVID-19. Produced via immunoSEQ multiplex PCR; TCRdb's table is partial and in-frame only. The sample holds approximately 400,000 clones, 88% seen once. This clone was seen a single time. Germline V gene lookup returns CDR1 SGHDT and CDR2 YYEEEE. This CDR3 has 13 amino acids. V shed 5 bases and J shed 16 bases, with 22 bases lying between them. This TCR came from a woman in her fifties or sixties with COVID-19, enrolled during active disease. The rearrangement links TRBV5-6 to TRBJ2-1, with TRBD1 as a possible D gene (5 bases). The sequencing input was peripheral blood. CDR3: CASRLGAQLPQFF. The CDR3 bases are TGTGCCAGCAGATTAGGGGCCCAACTTCCCCAATTCTTC.